This T cell receptor beta chain was recorded in a study of post-analysis software for immune sequencing data. This clonotype was recorded only once. Its antigen is not identified. The study's findings and limits: F measure clustering grouped samples strongly by preparation batch. Relative to controls, patients with multiple sclerosis showed significantly lower normalized Chao1 diversity.

Unique-molecular-identifier-tagged TCR beta cDNA libraries were used. MiXCR, run by TCRdb on the PCR reads, gives a single entry per CDR3 protein. The sample has 450,000 to 700,000 distinct CDR3 sequences; 44% are singletons. Sequenced input: blood. This receptor was obtained from a girl aged 5-17 years with multiple sclerosis.

The CDR3 loop is CASSRGQGGQPQHF. The DNA for the CDR3 is TGTGCCAGCAGCCGGGGACAGGGTGGCCAGCCCCAGCATTTT. The chain couples TRBV6-5 to TRBJ1-5; 9 bases align to TRBD1. Germline V lookup: CDR1 MNHEY, CDR2 SVGAGI. J lost 7 bases, V lost 6 bases, and 7 bases had no gene match. There are 14 residues in the CDR3.